This T cell receptor beta chain is from a study of T cells after yellow fever vaccination. This clonotype was seen ten or more times. Germline CDR1 reads SEHNR; CDR2 reads FQNEAQ (reference sequence). V was pared by 1 base and J by 15 bases, with 7 bases between. The CDR3 extends over 10 amino acids. TCRdb reprocessed the 5' RACE reads via MiXCR and lists one record per CDR3 protein. The sample shows fewer than 20,000 distinct CDR3 sequences, approximately 4.1% of them seen only once. The sequencing here drew on PBMCs, either bulk or a sorted T-cell subset (CD4+, CD8+, memory, or dextramer-sorted; not recorded which), taken 15 days after the yellow fever booster vaccination. The gene calls are TRBV7-9 and TRBJ2-1, with D unresolved. The sequence was collected from a man in his thirties or forties who received the YFV17D yellow fever vaccine. CDR3 bases: TGTGCCAGCAGCTTAGGGGCCCCGTTCTTC. Translation: CASSLGAPFF.